This T cell receptor beta chain was identified in a study of T-cell memory formation after mild COVID-19. Study-wide background: In these data, TCR clusters were largely donor specific. Study-level points and caveats: Mainly CM and EM harbored the contracting CD4+ clones; mainly EMRA harbored the CD8+ ones.

Comments on this clonotype: Its antigen is undetermined.

TCRdb re-called the 5' RACE reads through MiXCR, storing one row per CDR3 protein. This sample carries approximately 400,000 distinct CDR3 sequences, about a sixth of them seen once, and the ten largest clones take 20% to 25%. From germline, CDR1 is SGHTA and CDR2 FQGNSA. Deletions cut 4 bases from V and 7 bases from J, with 17 bases between. This CDR3 comprises 15 residues. This chain uses TRBV7-2 with TRBJ1-5; perhaps TRBD1 as D (6 bases). Sequencing was performed on PBMCs or a T cell subset sorted from them (not recorded which). This TCR came from a man younger than 35 who had mild COVID-19 (a few samples of this study predate the infection). Cell type and time point are not known. This CDR3 is CASSSAGQRGQPQHF. The DNA of the CDR3 is TGTGCCAGCAGCTCGGCTGGACAGCGGGGGCAGCCCCAGCATTTT.